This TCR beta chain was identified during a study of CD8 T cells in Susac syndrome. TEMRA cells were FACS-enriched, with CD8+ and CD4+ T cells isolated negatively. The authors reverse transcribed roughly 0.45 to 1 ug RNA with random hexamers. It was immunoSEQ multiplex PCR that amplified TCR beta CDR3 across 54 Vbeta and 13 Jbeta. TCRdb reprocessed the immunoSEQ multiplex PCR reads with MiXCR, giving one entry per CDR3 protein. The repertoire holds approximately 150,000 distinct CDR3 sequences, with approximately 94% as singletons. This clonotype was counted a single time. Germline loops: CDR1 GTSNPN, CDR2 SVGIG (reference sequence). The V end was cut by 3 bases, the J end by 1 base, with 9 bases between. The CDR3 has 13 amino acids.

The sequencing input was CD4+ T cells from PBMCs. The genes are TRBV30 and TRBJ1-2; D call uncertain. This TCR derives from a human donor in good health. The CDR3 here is CAWSPGLNYGYTF. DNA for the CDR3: TGTGCCTGGAGCCCGGGTCTTAACTATGGCTACACCTTC.